Presented here are 25 T cell receptor beta chains from one specimen sequenced in a study of cytomegalovirus exposure and HLA in healthy donors. PCR involved 60 Vbeta and 13 Jbeta primers. Some clones are missing from TCRdb's copy, which holds only in-frame ones; the method was immunoSEQ multiplex PCR. Among roughly 160,000 clones listed, 80% to 90% were seen once. The sample was PBMCs. All receptors come from a man over 45 in good health and CMV-seropositive.

The chain employs TRBV18 and TRBJ2-7, with 10 bases aligning to TRBD1. In germline, CDR1 is KGHSH, CDR2 LQKENI. V shed 2 bases and J 1 base; nucleotides not matched to a gene: 2. The CDR3 extends over 15 amino acids. CDR3 sequence reads: CASSPRGQGSYEQYF. In DNA form, the CDR3 reads TGTGCCAGCTCACCAAGGGGACAGGGGTCCTACGAGCAGTACTTC. Using reference TRBV18 and TRBJ2-7 for the parts outside the CDR3, the full variable domain is NAGVMQNPRHLVRRRGQEARLRCSPMKGHSHVYWYRQLPEEGLKFMVYLQKENIIDESGMPKERFSAEFPKEGPSILRIQQVVRGDSAAYFCASSPRGQGSYEQYFGPGTRLTVT.

The V call is TRBV15, the J call TRBJ2-7; no firm D call. The CDR3 runs to 13 residues. Per germline, CDR1 LNHNV and CDR2 YYDKDF (reference sequence). V was clipped by 0 bases and J by 5 bases, with 8 bases between them. CDR3 protein: CATSRDPWHEQYF. The CDR3 nucleotides are TGTGCCACCAGCAGAGACCCATGGCACGAGCAGTACTTC. The complete variable domain, with remaining parts taken from reference TRBV15 and TRBJ2-7, reads DAMVIQNPRYQVTQFGKPVTLSCSQTLNHNVMYWYQQKSSQAPKLLFHYYDKDFNNEADTPDNFQSRRPNTSFCFLDIRSPGLGDTAMYLCATSRDPWHEQYFGPGTRLTVT.

The chain recombines TRBV19 with TRBJ1-1; 8 bases agree with TRBD1. The ends lost 10 bases at V and 4 bases at J; junction bases unmatched: 8. Germline V gene data show CDR1 as LNHDA and CDR2 as SQIVND (reference sequence). The CDR3 contains 13 residues. The CDR3 bases are TGTGCCATCGACAGGGGCATGGGCACTGAAGCTTTCTTT. As protein: CAIDRGMGTEAFF. Looking up the rest from reference TRBV19 and TRBJ1-1 gives the full variable domain: DGGITQSPKYLFRKEGQNVTLSCEQNLNHDAMYWYRQDPGQGLRLIYYSQIVNDFQKGDIAEGYSVSREKKESFPLTVTSAQKNPTAFYLCAIDRGMGTEAFFGQGTRLTVV.

This clone was seen a single time. The chain has TRBV4-2 and TRBJ2-2; TRBD2 might be the D (5 bases). The CDR3 is 19 residues long. Looked up from germline, CDR1 is LGHNA and CDR2 is YNFKEQ. Trimming removed 0 bases from V and 4 bases from J, with 21 bases in between. The CDR3 loop is CASSQDLADSYGGTGELFF. CDR3 DNA: TGTGCCAGCAGCCAAGATCTGGCTGATAGTTATGGAGGCACCGGGGAGCTGTTTTTT.

The V and J genes are TRBV21-1 and TRBJ1-1; no DNA check was done on the table's D call, TRBD1. TRBV21-1 is an annotated pseudogene. This CDR3 has 19 residues. The DNA for the CDR3 is TGTGCCAGCAGCAAAGGCCGACAGCTCCTACAGGGGGCCAACACTGAAGCTTTCTTT. As protein: CASSKGRQLLQGANTEAFF.

The J gene is TRBJ1-1, the V gene TRBV7-9; 9 bases match TRBD1. The junction had 16 bases not matched to a gene; V was cut back by 5 bases and J by 6 bases. CDR3 size: 17 residues. From germline, CDR1 is SEHNR and CDR2 FQNEAQ (reference sequence). As DNA, the CDR3 is TGTGCCAGCAGCCCTCAACAGGGGGCGCGTCTTATCGCTGAAGCTTTCTTT. Encoded protein: CASSPQQGARLIAEAFF. The full variable domain, its missing parts supplied by reference TRBV7-9 and TRBJ1-1, is DTGVSQNPRHKITKRGQNVTFRCDPISEHNRLYWYRQTLGQGPEFLTYFQNEAQLEKSRLLSDRFSAERPKGSFSTLEIQRTEQGDSAMYLCASSPQQGARLIAEAFFGQGTRLTVV.

This chain joins TRBV28 and TRBJ2-3; D ambiguous. Germline V lookup: CDR1 MDHEN, CDR2 SYDVKM. V was trimmed by 6 bases and J by 2 bases, leaving 12 bases between them. The CDR3 sequence is 14 residues long. The CDR3 region is CASSLDTPTDTQYF. DNA of the CDR3: TGTGCCAGCAGCCTTGACACCCCCACAGATACGCAGTATTTT.

The V call is TRBV19, the J call TRBJ2-1; 8 bases are shared with TRBD1. Germline V lookup: CDR1 LNHDA, CDR2 SQIVND (reference sequence). V was pared by 6 bases and J by 8 bases, with 9 bases of the junction left unmatched. The CDR3 is 14 residues long. This CDR3 reads CASRGQGMVDEQFF. The CDR3 DNA follows: TGTGCCAGTAGAGGACAGGGCATGGTCGATGAGCAGTTCTTC.

The chain combines TRBV27 with TRBJ2-1, with TRBD2 matching over 7 bases. V was pared by 5 bases and J by 2 bases, with 6 bases of the junction left unmatched. The CDR3 is made up of 15 amino acids. Germline CDR1 and CDR2: MNHEY and SMNVEV (reference sequence). The CDR3: CASSPLAEPYNEQFF. The CDR3 DNA sequence: TGTGCCAGCAGTCCGCTAGCGGAGCCCTACAATGAGCAGTTCTTC.

The CDR3 loop is CASLLDSSNQPQHF. In DNA, the CDR3 is TGTGCCAGCCTACTCGACAGTAGCAATCAGCCCCAGCATTTT. V usage is TRBV6-1 and J usage is TRBJ1-5, with a tentative D call TRBD1 (5 bases). CDR1 is MNHNS and CDR2 is SASEGT in the germline V gene. This CDR3 contains 14 residues. Trimming pared 8 bases from V and 0 bases from J, leaving 11 bases between.

This sequence joins TRBV9 and TRBJ2-1; the match to TRBD2 covers 9 bases. Trimming removed 4 bases from V and 4 bases from J; junction bases left unmatched: 12. The CDR3 runs 17 residues. Germline V gene data show CDR1 as SGDLS and CDR2 as YYNGEE. DNA of the CDR3: TGTGCCAGCAGCCCGACCTTCCTAGCGGGGCAGTACAATGAGCAGTTCTTC. Residues: CASSPTFLAGQYNEQFF.

The V call is TRBV7-2, the J call TRBJ1-3, with unresolved D. The CDR3 contains 13 residues. The V end was cut by 2 bases, the J end by 8 bases, with 10 bases between. Per the germline V gene, CDR1 is SGHTA and CDR2 is FQGNSA. CDR3 nucleotides: TGTGCCAGCAGCTTAAGTGGCGGCGACACCATATATTTT. It yields the protein CASSLSGGDTIYF.

This chain connects TRBV9 to TRBJ2-7; weak D call: TRBD2 (5 bases). CDR3 length: 13 amino acids. Trimming stripped 1 base from V and 7 bases from J, with 12 bases between. The germline V gene encodes CDR1 SGDLS and CDR2 YYNGEE. The DNA for the CDR3 is TGTGCCAGCAGCGTATACCTAGCTGGGGAGCAGTACTTC. The encoded protein is CASSVYLAGEQYF.

The J gene is TRBJ1-2, the V gene TRBV11-1; possibly TRBD1 for D (6 bases). The ends were cut back, 0 bases at V and 4 bases at J, with 6 bases in the middle. The germline gives CDR1 SGHAT, CDR2 FQDESV (reference sequence). The CDR3 totals 13 residues. The CDR3 region is CASSLADSYGYTF. CDR3 nucleotides: TGTGCCAGCAGCTTAGCGGACAGCTATGGCTACACCTTC.

This chain joins TRBV7-9 and TRBJ1-1; D remains unclear. The CDR3 covers 11 residues. V gave up 2 bases and J gave up 6 bases, with 4 bases separating them. Germline loops: CDR1 SEHNR, CDR2 FQNEAQ (reference sequence). Here the CDR3 DNA reads TGTGCCAGCAGCTTATCTGCTGAAGCTTTCTTT. Residues: CASSLSAEAFF.

The chain combines TRBV9 with TRBJ2-2; TRBD1 is a possible D gene (8 bases). The ends were cut back, 3 bases at V and 3 bases at J, with 12 bases in the middle. Germline V gene lookup returns CDR1 SGDLS and CDR2 YYNGEE. The CDR3 is 15 amino acids. The CDR3 region has the DNA TGTGCCAGCAGCGCACAGGGGGGGTACACCGGGGAGCTGTTTTTT. This gives the protein CASSAQGGYTGELFF. Using reference TRBV9 and TRBJ2-2 for the parts outside the CDR3, the full variable domain is DSGVTQTPKHLITATGQRVTLRCSPRSGDLSVYWYQQSLDQGLQFLIQYYNGEERAKGNILERFSAQQFPDLHSELNLSSLELGDSALYFCASSAQGGYTGELFFGEGSRLTVL.

This sequence joins TRBV6-1 and TRBJ2-5; D is undetermined. Trimming cost V 1 base and J 3 bases, with 6 bases left between them. This CDR3 comprises 13 residues. CDR1 is MNHNS, CDR2 SASEGT, per germline. CDR3 residues: CASSEGGEETQYF. The DNA for the CDR3 is TGTGCCAGCAGTGAAGGCGGAGAAGAGACCCAGTACTTC.

This clone occurred a few times. J is TRBJ2-1 and V is TRBV7-3, with D perhaps TRBD2 (5 bases). CDR1 and CDR2 (germline): SGHTA, FQGTGA. This CDR3 comprises 15 residues. V lost 5 bases and J 6 bases, leaving 17 bases between the germline ends. CDR3 residues: CASSTTQREVNEQFF. The CDR3, as DNA: TGTGCCAGCAGCACCACACAGAGGGAAGTCAATGAGCAGTTCTTC.

The chain joins TRBV19 to TRBJ1-5; D is undetermined. CDR1 is LNHDA and CDR2 is SQIVND in the germline V gene (reference sequence). CDR3 length: 16 residues. V shed 1 base and J shed 0 bases, with 10 bases lying between them. CDR3: CASSIVRDYSNQPQHF. Here the CDR3 DNA reads TGTGCCAGTAGTATAGTGCGGGATTATAGCAATCAGCCCCAGCATTTT.

This chain uses TRBV2 with TRBJ2-5; D perhaps matches TRBD1 (5 bases). The J call may not be correct, given that the DNA end is closer to TRBJ2-7. Germline V gene lookup returns CDR1 SNHLY and CDR2 FYNNEI. CDR3 length equals 14 residues. The CDR3 sequence is CASQGAANSYEQYF. Written as DNA, the CDR3 is TGTGCTTCGCAAGGGGCAGCCAACTCCTACGAGCAGTACTTC.

This chain connects TRBV19 to TRBJ1-6; 7 bases agree with TRBD1. This CDR3 contains 16 residues. The V and J ends lost 5 bases and 7 bases, in that order; junction bases with no gene match: 11. Germline V CDR1 and CDR2: LNHDA, SQIVND (reference sequence). CDR3 in amino acids: CASSDRARKRNSPLHF. CDR3 coding DNA: TGTGCCAGTAGTGACAGGGCTCGAAAAAGGAATTCACCCCTCCACTTT.

This clone was observed a few times. J is TRBJ1-6 and V is TRBV28, with TRBD1 as a possible D gene (6 bases). With 5 bases removed from V and 8 bases from J, the gap between germline ends came to 13 bases. This CDR3 is built from 14 residues. Germline V CDR1 and CDR2: MDHEN, SYDVKM. The CDR3 here is CASSPRQDYSPLHF. The CDR3 DNA reads as TGTGCCAGCAGTCCGAGACAGGATTATTCACCCCTCCACTTT.

The V call is TRBV25-1, the J call TRBJ2-2; the match to TRBD2 covers 7 bases. V dropped 2 bases and J dropped 3; count of bases not matched to a gene: 0. The CDR3 runs to 14 residues. The germline CDR1 and CDR2 sequences are MGHDK and SYGVNS. CDR3 in amino acids: CASSEGGDTGELFF. The CDR3 coding sequence is TGTGCCAGCAGTGAAGGGGGGGACACCGGGGAGCTGTTTTTT.

The gene calls are TRBV4-3 and TRBJ2-5; 8 bases fit TRBD2. CDR1 is LGHNA, CDR2 YSLEER, per germline. The length of the CDR3 is 16 residues. With V trimmed by 1 base and J by 4 bases, 8 bases remained unmatched. In DNA, the CDR3 is TGCGCCAGCAGCCAAGTTCCGGGAGGGCTTGGAGAGACCCAGTACTTC. It is translated as CASSQVPGGLGETQYF.

The chain is built from TRBV5-4 and TRBJ2-2; 9 positions agree with TRBD2. Trimming at V came to 0 bases and at J to 1 base, leaving 4 bases not matched to a gene. Germline CDR1 SGHNT, CDR2 YYREEE (reference sequence). The CDR3 extends over 17 amino acids. In DNA form, the CDR3 reads TGTGCCAGCAGCTTGGGCGGGGGGGAAAGGAACACCGGGGAGCTGTTTTTT. Amino acids: CASSLGGGERNTGELFF.